The 27 T cell receptor beta chains reported below all come from one sample, sequenced in a study of HIV-infected children after antiretroviral therapy interruption. The sample's treatment: PENTA 11 planned treatment interruption arm or continuous ART arm. The TCR library was built from RNA with a 3' RACE protocol and unique molecular identifiers. TCRdb processed the 3' RACE reads anew with MiXCR; each CDR3 protein has one entry. The sample carries approximately 89,000 distinct CDR3 sequences, about 7% recorded once. The material sequenced was CD45RA+ CD4+ T cells from PBMCs, pooled from several time points, taken from a donor given antiretroviral therapy, either interrupted or continuous. The subset was: naive CD4+ CD45RA+ CD45RO- T cells. These receptors all stem from a pool of human donors with HIV.

The sample holds many counts of this clonotype. CDR3 coding DNA: TGTGCCAGCAGCTTAGGAGACCCACGTATCGGAGAGACCCAGTACTTC. Residues: CASSLGDPRIGETQYF. This rearrangement joins TRBV7-6 to TRBJ2-5; D is ambiguous. V lost 1 base and J lost 4, with 16 bases in between. There are 16 residues in the CDR3. The germline gives CDR1 SGHVS, CDR2 FNYEAQ.

This clonotype was detected ten times or more. The rearrangement links TRBV6-1 to TRBJ2-1, with D unresolved. This CDR3 is 15 amino acids long. Germline V gives CDR1 MNHNS, CDR2 SASEGT. Trimming left V 5 bases short and J 4 bases short, with 15 bases between. The CDR3 reads CASSPRGVAYNEQFF. The CDR3 nucleotides are TGTGCCAGCAGTCCCCGAGGTGTGGCGTACAATGAGCAGTTCTTC.

Only a few counts were recorded for this clonotype. The genes are TRBV12-5 and TRBJ1-1; D is undetermined. Germline CDR1 LGHNT, CDR2 FRNRAP. The CDR3 totals 13 residues. Between the trimmed V and J ends, which lost 1 base and 5 bases, there was a span of 8 bases. CDR3 sequence: CASGLAGRTEAFF. The CDR3 DNA sequence: TGTGCTAGTGGTTTGGCCGGGAGGACTGAAGCTTTCTTT. Combining the CDR3 with reference TRBV12-5 and TRBJ1-1 gives the whole variable domain DARVTQTPRHKVTEMGQEVTMRCQPILGHNTVFWYRQTMMQGLELLAYFRNRAPLDDSGMPKDRFSAEMPDATLATLKIQPSEPRDSAVYFCASGLAGRTEAFFGQGTRLTVV.

This clonotype was detected many times. The chain recombines TRBV7-2 with TRBJ2-3; D unresolved. Between the trimmed V and J ends, which lost 3 bases and 6 bases, there was a span of 19 bases. The CDR3 spans 16 residues. Germline V gene data show CDR1 as SGHTA and CDR2 as FQGNSA. The CDR3 region has the DNA TGTGCCAGCAGCTTGATGGGGTATCGACGCCTGGATACGCAGTATTTT. Translated: CASSLMGYRRLDTQYF.

This clonotype was detected many times. The J gene is TRBJ1-1, the V gene TRBV12-3 or TRBV12-4, with no clear D. The CDR3 extends over 15 amino acids. Trimming removed 2 bases at V and 0 bases at J, with 10 bases between. The CDR3 loop reads CASSLSSRMNTEAFF. CDR3 DNA sequence: TGTGCCAGCAGTTTATCTTCCAGGATGAACACTGAAGCTTTCTTT.

This clonotype was detected many times. The rearrangement links TRBV27 to TRBJ1-2; D remains unclear. The CDR3 covers 13 residues. Germline loops: CDR1 MNHEY, CDR2 SMNVEV (reference sequence). The V and J ends lost 5 bases and 2 bases respectively, with 9 bases between them. The CDR3 DNA sequence: TGTGCCAGCAGTACAACAAGGAACTATGGCTACACCTTC. This codes for CASSTTRNYGYTF.

The rearrangement links TRBV28 to TRBJ1-4; 7 positions match TRBD1. V was clipped by 6 bases and J by 5 bases; unmatched bases: 6. This CDR3 is 14 amino acids long. Germline lookup yields CDR1 MDHEN and CDR2 SYDVKM. The CDR3 reads CASRRTGSNEKLFF. The CDR3 DNA is TGTGCCAGCAGACGGACAGGATCCAATGAAAAACTGTTTTTT.

This clonotype was detected many times. J is TRBJ1-1 and V is TRBV11-2; a weak D match, TRBD1 (6 bases). The germline V gene encodes CDR1 SGHAT and CDR2 FQNNGV. This CDR3 has 17 amino acids. V lost 1 base and J 1 base, leaving 16 bases between the germline ends. The CDR3 nucleotides read TGTGCCAGCAGCTTAGTCGGGGGGCTGGGAACGAACACTGAAGCTTTCTTT. As protein: CASSLVGGLGTNTEAFF. The whole variable domain, filled in from reference TRBV11-2 and TRBJ1-1, reads EAGVAQSPRYKIIEKRQSVAFWCNPISGHATLYWYQQILGQGPKLLIQFQNNGVVDDSQLPKDRFSAERLKGVDSTLKIQPAKLEDSAVYLCASSLVGGLGTNTEAFFGQGTRLTVV.

This clonotype was seen ten or more times. V and J are TRBV5-1 and TRBJ2-6; 7 nucleotides match TRBD2. V was clipped by 1 base and J by 0 bases; unmatched bases: 7. There are 18 residues in the CDR3. The germline gives CDR1 SGHRS, CDR2 YFSETQ. CDR3 amino acids: CASSLLRGVASGANVLTF. The DNA for the CDR3 is TGCGCCAGCAGCTTGCTTCGGGGGGTAGCCTCTGGGGCCAACGTCCTGACTTTC.

This clonotype was recorded a few times. The chain links TRBV10-3 to TRBJ2-7; D gene unclear. Trimming cost V 2 bases and J 2 bases, with 10 bases left between them. Germline loops: CDR1 ENHRY, CDR2 SYGVKD. This CDR3 comprises 14 residues. The chain's CDR3 is CAISEAAVTYEQYF. The CDR3 nucleotides read TGTGCCATCAGTGAGGCGGCAGTTACCTACGAGCAGTACTTC.

The sample holds many counts of this clonotype. This chain joins TRBV7-3 and TRBJ2-6; the D gene is possibly TRBD1 (5 bases). Trimming stripped 5 bases from V and 0 bases from J, with 8 bases between. The CDR3 totals 15 residues. Germline CDR1 SGHTA, CDR2 FQGTGA. CDR3 coding DNA: TGTGCCAGCAGCCAGGGCCTCTCTGGGGCCAACGTCCTGACTTTC. Amino acid sequence: CASSQGLSGANVLTF.

This clonotype was recorded many times. V gene TRBV7-3 combines with J gene TRBJ1-1, with D possibly TRBD1 on 6 matching bases. The V end was cut by 4 bases, the J end by 1 base, with 16 bases between. This CDR3 spans 16 amino acids. Per germline, CDR1 SGHTA and CDR2 FQGTGA. This chain's CDR3 is CASSSAGGRRNTEAFF. The CDR3 DNA reads as TGTGCCAGCAGCTCTGCGGGGGGGCGCAGGAACACTGAAGCTTTCTTT.

This clonotype was detected ten times or more. The chain carries TRBV7-9 and TRBJ1-1; no clear D. Per germline, CDR1 SEHNR and CDR2 FQNEAQ (reference sequence). Trimming stripped 5 bases from V and 4 bases from J, with 17 bases between. The CDR3 runs to 15 residues. CDR3 DNA: TGTGCCAGCAGCCCGTCGATCGTGGCCGGCACTGAAGCTTTCTTT. It specifies CASSPSIVAGTEAFF.

In this sample, this clonotype turned up a few times. This chain joins TRBV29-1 and TRBJ1-1; TRBD1 is a possible D gene (5 bases). Trimming removed 4 bases at V and 0 bases at J, with 6 bases between. This CDR3 is 12 amino acids long. The germline gives CDR1 SQVTM, CDR2 ANQGSEA. The CDR3 here is CSVAGLNTEAFF. The CDR3 DNA sequence: TGCAGCGTTGCAGGGTTGAACACTGAAGCTTTCTTT.

This clonotype was counted at least ten times. The chain links TRBV2 to TRBJ1-2; D is undetermined. Trimming took off 4 bases at V and 5 bases at J, with 8 bases between the two ends. The CDR3 is made up of 12 amino acids. Looked up from germline, CDR1 is SNHLY and CDR2 is FYNNEI. DNA of the CDR3: TGTGCCAGCAGTGGTCACAGATATGGCTACACCTTC. Translating gives CASSGHRYGYTF.

The chain couples TRBV18 to TRBJ1-5, with D uncertain. Germline V gene sequence: CDR1 KGHSH, CDR2 LQKENI. The CDR3 covers 14 residues. V lost 1 base, J lost 0 bases, and 4 bases lay in between. The CDR3 is CASSPQNSNQPQHF. CDR3 nucleotide sequence: TGTGCCAGCTCACCACAGAATAGCAATCAGCCCCAGCATTTT.

This clonotype was recorded many times. V usage is TRBV12-3 or TRBV12-4 and J usage is TRBJ2-7, with TRBD1 matching over 9 bases. The CDR3 is 13 residues long. The trim removed 8 bases at V and 7 bases at J, leaving 9 bases unmatched. CDR3 bases: TGTGCCAGCGCCCCCGGGACAGGGTGGGAGCAGTACTTC. Encoded protein: CASAPGTGWEQYF.

This clonotype was seen many times. The V call is TRBV30, the J call TRBJ1-1, with a weak D call TRBD1 (6 bases). With 2 bases removed from V and 1 base from J, the gap between germline ends came to 8 bases. Germline V gene data show CDR1 as GTSNPN and CDR2 as SVGIG (reference sequence). This CDR3 has 13 amino acids. The CDR3 loop reads CAWSYRENTEAFF. In nucleotides, the CDR3 is TGTGCCTGGAGTTACAGGGAGAACACTGAAGCTTTCTTT.

The J gene is TRBJ1-1, the V gene TRBV12-3 or TRBV12-4; D ambiguous. The V end was cut by 2 bases, the J end by 3 bases, with 22 bases between. This CDR3 contains 18 residues. The CDR3 sequence is CASSLIESARATYTEAFF. Here the CDR3 DNA reads TGTGCCAGCAGTTTAATCGAGTCGGCAAGGGCTACGTACACTGAAGCTTTCTTT.

This clonotype showed up many times. The chain links TRBV28 to TRBJ2-7; D unresolved. The CDR3 covers 14 residues. V was clipped by 3 bases and J by 4 bases, with 13 bases between them. In germline, CDR1 is MDHEN, CDR2 SYDVKM. The CDR3: CASSLGPGRYEQYF. Written as DNA, the CDR3 is TGTGCCAGCAGTTTGGGCCCCGGTAGGTACGAGCAGTACTTC.

This clonotype showed up many times. J is TRBJ2-6 and V is TRBV6-5; D might be TRBD1 (6 bases). This CDR3 is built from 16 residues. V lost 6 bases and J 2 bases, leaving 14 bases between the germline ends. Germline V CDR1 and CDR2: MNHEY, SVGAGI. The DNA for the CDR3 is TGTGCCAGCAGGGTAACAGGGAAAACTGGGGCCAACGTCCTGACTTTC. This encodes CASRVTGKTGANVLTF.

This clonotype was seen repeatedly, ten times or more. The chain is built from TRBV20-1 and TRBJ1-5; D is undetermined. V gave up 1 base and J gave up 1 base, with 2 bases separating them. This CDR3 region has 12 residues. Germline CDR1 is DFQATT and CDR2 is SNEGSKA (reference sequence). This chain's CDR3 is CSARGSNQPQHF. The CDR3 coding sequence is TGCAGTGCTAGAGGCAGCAATCAGCCCCAGCATTTT.

This clonotype was detected a few times. The rearrangement joins TRBV9 to TRBJ2-7; D perhaps matches TRBD2 (6 bases). The germline CDR1 and CDR2 sequences are SGDLS and YYNGEE. V dropped 0 bases and J dropped 3 bases, with 22 bases sitting between them. The CDR3 has 18 amino acids. The CDR3 sequence: CASSVGIKEGVASYEQYF. Written as DNA, the CDR3 is TGTGCCAGCAGCGTAGGTATTAAGGAGGGAGTAGCAAGCTACGAGCAGTACTTC. The entire variable domain, with the rest obtained from reference TRBV9 and TRBJ2-7, is as follows: DSGVTQTPKHLITATGQRVTLRCSPRSGDLSVYWYQQSLDQGLQFLIQYYNGEERAKGNILERFSAQQFPDLHSELNLSSLELGDSALYFCASSVGIKEGVASYEQYFGPGTRLTVT.

The gene calls are TRBV3-1 and TRBJ2-7; possible D gene TRBD1, 6 bases. The CDR3 length is 11 residues. Germline CDR1 is LGHDT and CDR2 is YNNKEL (reference sequence). V was clipped by 2 bases and J by 7 bases, with 6 bases between them. The CDR3 sequence: CASSQQGEQYF. CDR3 DNA: TGTGCCAGCAGCCAACAGGGGGAGCAGTACTTC.

This clonotype occurred many times. The genes are TRBV20-1 and TRBJ2-4, with a tentative D call TRBD1 (5 bases). Germline CDR1 DFQATT, CDR2 SNEGSKA (reference sequence). Between the trimmed V and J ends, which lost 6 bases and 0 bases, there was a span of 12 bases. This CDR3 contains 14 residues. CDR3 nucleotide sequence: TGCAGTGCCAGTGGGGCTATAGCCAAAAACATTCAGTACTTC. It codes for CSASGAIAKNIQYF.

This clonotype showed up many times. This chain connects TRBV20-1 to TRBJ2-1; D uncertain. The CDR3 spans 14 residues. Germline lookup yields CDR1 DFQATT and CDR2 SNEGSKA (reference sequence). V dropped 3 bases and J dropped 8 bases, with 17 bases sitting between them. Here the CDR3 DNA reads TGCAGTGCTAGGGCGCCCAATCGCCTCGATGAGCAGTTCTTC. This gives the protein CSARAPNRLDEQFF.

In this sample, this clonotype turned up many times. The rearrangement links TRBV5-1 to TRBJ2-1, with TRBD2 matching 7 bases. Trimming cost V 6 bases and J 0 bases; bases outside gene matches: 6. Germline-derived CDR1 and CDR2 are SGHRS and YFSETQ. This CDR3 region has 15 residues. DNA for the CDR3: TGCGCCAGCACATCTAGCGGAAGCTCCTACAATGAGCAGTTCTTC. It yields the protein CASTSSGSSYNEQFF.